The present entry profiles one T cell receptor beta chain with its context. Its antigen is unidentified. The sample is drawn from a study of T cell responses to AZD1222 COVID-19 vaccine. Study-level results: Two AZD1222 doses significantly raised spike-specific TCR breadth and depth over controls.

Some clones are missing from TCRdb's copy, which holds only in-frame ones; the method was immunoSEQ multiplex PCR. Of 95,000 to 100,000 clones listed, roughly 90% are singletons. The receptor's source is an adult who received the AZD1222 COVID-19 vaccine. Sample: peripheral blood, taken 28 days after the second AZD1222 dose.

Here the CDR3 DNA reads TGCAGCGTTGCCGGGACAGGGGGCGACGAGCAGTACTTC. It encodes CSVAGTGGDEQYF. The V gene is TRBV29-1, the J gene TRBJ2-7; TRBD1 matches 12 bases. CDR3 size: 13 residues. Per the germline V gene, CDR1 is SQVTM and CDR2 is ANQGSEA. The J segment lost 5 bases and the V segment lost 4 bases, leaving 3 bases of the junction unmatched.